This TCR beta chain was found in a study of blood T cells in healthy people across ages (dated by TCRdb to 2015 to 2017). With regard to the full study: In model experiments, template switching captured about one uniquely barcoded TCR beta cDNA molecule for every two T cells. Age-related changes in TCR beta repertoire diversity were measured in the study by deep sequencing normalized with unique cDNA molecular identifiers. The donors were split into four age groups: young (average 16 years), middle-aged (39), aged (more than 60) and long-lived (approximately 80). To avoid experimental bias, donors of different ages were randomly spread across the sequencing lanes. For two donors (one aged 18 to 29 and one aged 80 or older), the study analyzed two additional independent replicas of 1 million unique cDNA reads from the same blood draw.

This clonotype was seen only a few times. What antigen it recognizes has not been identified. No quality values exist for individual bases; no much larger clone is one base distant. The donors were roughly 40 Caucasian individuals from Russia, aged 6 to 90 years, who were systemically healthy. Each donor gave about 9.8 milliliters of peripheral blood, drawn into EDTA-treated Vacutainer tubes. PBMCs were isolated by Ficoll-Paque density-gradient centrifugation, with at least 6 million obtained per sample. Total RNA was extracted from PBMCs with Trizol reagent, with at least 6 micrograms obtained per sample. For every donor, an aliquot of PBMCs went through flow cytometry to measure the percentages of naive CD45RAhigh/CD27high T cells. To prepare the library, 5' RACE was applied. Sequenced on an Illumina HiSeq 2500. The second PCR ran for roughly 7 to 12 cycles and used a J-beta primer mix along with a sample-barcoded 5' primer. A unique molecular identifier was introduced onto each TCR beta cDNA molecule by a template-switch 5' adaptor carrying 12 random nucleotides. Each sample yielded at least 2.5 million CDR3-containing paired-end reads. The Mint cDNA synthesis kit, primed by a TRBC-specific oligonucleotide, was used to synthesize first-strand cDNA from all RNA. Following uracil-DNA glycosylase treatment, a first 18-cycle PCR with universal primers M1SS and BC2_uni_R was performed on all cDNA. Concerning the study's data processing: Each sample was normalized by randomly selecting 1 million high-quality reads, each carrying a distinct molecular identifier. Reads sharing molecular identifiers were discarded rather than binned into consensus sequences. MiTCR, set to a Q25 quality threshold and the strictest error-elimination algorithm, was used for CDR3 identification, clonotype clustering and error correction. A nonparametric unseen species model with Euler transformation was used to estimate a lower bound on total TCR beta diversity. The public reads were reprocessed in TCRdb via fastp at Q25 and MiXCR, keeping in-frame beta chains. Each record represents a unique CDR3 protein, reported with the most common genes and DNA among its rows. Here the V and J calls rest on TCRdb's processing, not on the authors' analysis. For this sample the table gives 350,000 to 450,000 distinct CDR3 sequences, of which roughly half were detected only once. 45% to 60% of the sample belongs to the ten largest clones.

Per the germline V gene (reference sequence), LGHDT is the CDR1 and YNNKEL is the CDR2. V loses 3 bases of germline sequence and J loses 2 bases, and the interval between the two ends is 11 bases. Inclusive of the bounding cysteine and phenylalanine, the CDR3 is 14 residues long. Only CDR3 DNA remains: 42 bases, in frame from the first base. Here is what the overall study found, with its caveats: Estimates of total diversity from one million sequenced T cells were regarded as lower bounds and underestimates. The CMV infection status of donors was not known, potentially confounding age-related changes in expanded clonotypes. Since profiling was done on bulk unsorted PBMCs, naive and antigen-experienced compartments could not be conclusively compared. As age increased, observed TCR beta diversity per million T cells dropped in a roughly linear way, and a significant reduction was already evident by age roughly 36. Observed TCR beta diversity correlated strongly with the percentage of naive T cells measured by flow cytometry. The long-lived group showed more naive CD4+ T cells, fewer expanded clones and increased TCR diversity than the aged group, suggesting age selection.

The receptor was derived from a man in his sixties in good health. Recombination connected TRBV3-1 to TRBJ2-7; the D gene cannot be resolved reliably. The sample comprised blood. The CDR3 in this case is CASSQRDSTYEQYF. The DNA reads as follows: TGTGCCAGCAGCCAGCGCGACTCAACCTACGAGCAGTACTTC.